This T cell receptor beta chain is drawn from a study of OX40 agonist ivuxolimab in advanced cancers. Details on this clone: Its antigen is not known.

The germline V gene encodes CDR1 MNHNS and CDR2 SASEGT. Trimming took 1 base from V and 8 from J, leaving 14 bases between them. CDR3 length: 14 amino acids. Data came from immunoSEQ multiplex PCR; TCRdb stores just in-frame clones and leaves some out. In the table there are 100,000 or so clones, around nine tenths of which are singletons. Study-wide results and caveats: Clonal expansion was seen in CD4+ and CD8+ blood T cells by week 6 at 0.1 to 3.0 mg/kg.

The rearrangement links TRBV6-1 to TRBJ1-2, with D possibly TRBD1 on 5 matching bases. The sequence derives from an adult with an advanced solid tumor such as melanoma, head and neck, liver or kidney cancer. Source: CD4+ or CD8+ T cells sorted from blood, taken in a trial of the OX40 agonist ivuxolimab. The CDR3 loop is CASSEVGQGGGYTF. CDR3 DNA: TGTGCCAGCAGTGAAGTTGGGCAGGGTGGCGGCTACACCTTC.